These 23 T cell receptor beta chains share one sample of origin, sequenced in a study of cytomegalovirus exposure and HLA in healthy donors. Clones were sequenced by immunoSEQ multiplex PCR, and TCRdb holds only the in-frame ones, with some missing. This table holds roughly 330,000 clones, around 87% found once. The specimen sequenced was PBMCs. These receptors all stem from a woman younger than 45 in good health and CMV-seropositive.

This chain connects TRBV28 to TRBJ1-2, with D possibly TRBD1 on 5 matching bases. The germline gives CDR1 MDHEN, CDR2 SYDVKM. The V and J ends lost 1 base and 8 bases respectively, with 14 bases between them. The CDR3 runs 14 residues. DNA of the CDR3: TGTGCCAGCAGTTTATCGGGGGGAGGGGAAGGCTACACCTTC. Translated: CASSLSGGGEGYTF.

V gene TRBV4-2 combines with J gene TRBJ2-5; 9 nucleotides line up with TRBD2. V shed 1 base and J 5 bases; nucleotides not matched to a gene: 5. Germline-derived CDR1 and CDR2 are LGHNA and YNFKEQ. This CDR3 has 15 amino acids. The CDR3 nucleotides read TGTGCCAGCAGCCAAGGGGCGGGGGGGCCGGAGACCCAGTACTTC. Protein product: CASSQGAGGPETQYF.

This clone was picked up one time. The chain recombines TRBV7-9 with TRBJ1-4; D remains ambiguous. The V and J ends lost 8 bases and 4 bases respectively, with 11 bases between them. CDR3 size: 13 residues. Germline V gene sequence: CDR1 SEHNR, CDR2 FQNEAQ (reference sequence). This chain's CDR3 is CASVLDYNEKLFF. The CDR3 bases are TGTGCCAGCGTGCTGGATTATAATGAAAAACTGTTTTTT.

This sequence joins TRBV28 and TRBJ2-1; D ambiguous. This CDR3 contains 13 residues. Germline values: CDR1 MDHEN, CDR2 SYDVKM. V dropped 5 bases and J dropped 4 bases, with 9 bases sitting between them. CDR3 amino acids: CASSLNLYNEQFF. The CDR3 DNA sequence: TGTGCCAGCAGTCTAAACCTGTACAATGAGCAGTTCTTC.

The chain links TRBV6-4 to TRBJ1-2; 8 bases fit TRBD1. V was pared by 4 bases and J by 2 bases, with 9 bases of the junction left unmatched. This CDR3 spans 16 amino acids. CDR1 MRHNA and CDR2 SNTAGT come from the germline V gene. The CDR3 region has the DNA TGTGCCAGCAGTGCGACAGGGGAAATGGGGAACTATGGCTACACCTTC. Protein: CASSATGEMGNYGYTF.

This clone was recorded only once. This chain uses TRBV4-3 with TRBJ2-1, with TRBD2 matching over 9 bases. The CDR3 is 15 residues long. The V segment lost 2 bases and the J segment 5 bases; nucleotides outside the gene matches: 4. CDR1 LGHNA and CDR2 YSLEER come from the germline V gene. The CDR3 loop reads CASSQIGLANNEQFF. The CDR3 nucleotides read TGCGCCAGCAGCCAAATAGGACTAGCGAACAATGAGCAGTTCTTC.

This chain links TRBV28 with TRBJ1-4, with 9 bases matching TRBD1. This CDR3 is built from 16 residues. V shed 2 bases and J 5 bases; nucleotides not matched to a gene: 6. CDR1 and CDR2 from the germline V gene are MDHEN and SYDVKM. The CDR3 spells CASSLVPGQGNEKLFF. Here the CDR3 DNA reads TGTGCCAGCAGTTTAGTACCGGGACAGGGAAATGAAAAACTGTTTTTT.

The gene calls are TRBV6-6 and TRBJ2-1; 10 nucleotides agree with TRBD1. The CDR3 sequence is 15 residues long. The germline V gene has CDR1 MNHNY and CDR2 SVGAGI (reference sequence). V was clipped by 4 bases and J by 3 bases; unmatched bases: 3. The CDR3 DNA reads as TGTGCCAGCAGTTCGACAGGGGGCTACTACAATGAGCAGTTCTTC. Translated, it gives CASSSTGGYYNEQFF.

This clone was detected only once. In nucleotides, the CDR3 is TGTGCCAGCAGGTCCCCCCCAGGGGGCGAGCAGTACTTC. It specifies CASRSPPGGEQYF. The gene calls are TRBV28 and TRBJ2-7; 7 bases agree with TRBD1. The germline gives CDR1 MDHEN, CDR2 SYDVKM. The CDR3 loop spans 13 amino acids. J lost 6 bases, V lost 6 bases, and 8 bases had no gene match.

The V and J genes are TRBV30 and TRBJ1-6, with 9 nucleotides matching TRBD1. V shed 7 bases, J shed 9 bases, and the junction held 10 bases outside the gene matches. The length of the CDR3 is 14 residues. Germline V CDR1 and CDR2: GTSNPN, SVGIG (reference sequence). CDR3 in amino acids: CALTGTGYGSPLHF. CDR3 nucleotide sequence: TGTGCCTTAACCGGGACAGGGTATGGTTCACCCCTCCACTTT.

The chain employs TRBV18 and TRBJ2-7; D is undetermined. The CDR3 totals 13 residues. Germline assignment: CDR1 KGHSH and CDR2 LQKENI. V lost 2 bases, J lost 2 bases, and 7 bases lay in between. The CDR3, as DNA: TGTGCCAGCTCACCATCCGGCGCCTACGAGCAGTACTTC. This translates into CASSPSGAYEQYF.

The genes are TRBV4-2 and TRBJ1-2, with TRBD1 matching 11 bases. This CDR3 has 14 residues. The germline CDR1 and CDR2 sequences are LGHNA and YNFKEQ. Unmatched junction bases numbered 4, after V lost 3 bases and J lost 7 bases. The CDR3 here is CASSHGQGAGGYTF. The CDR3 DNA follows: TGTGCCAGCAGCCATGGACAGGGGGCAGGTGGCTACACCTTC.

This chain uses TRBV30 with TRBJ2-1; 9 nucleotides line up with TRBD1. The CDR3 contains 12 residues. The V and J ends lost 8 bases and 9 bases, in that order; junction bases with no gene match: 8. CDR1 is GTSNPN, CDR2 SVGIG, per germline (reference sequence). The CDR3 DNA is TGTGCCGGGTCGGGACAGGGCTTTGAGCAGTTCTTC. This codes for CAGSGQGFEQFF. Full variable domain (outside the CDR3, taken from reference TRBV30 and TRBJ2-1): SQTIHQWPATLVQPVGSPLSLECTVEGTSNPNLYWYRQAAGRGLQLLFYSVGIGQISSEVPQNLSASRPQDRQFILSSKKLLLSDSGFYLCAGSGQGFEQFFGPGTRLTVL.

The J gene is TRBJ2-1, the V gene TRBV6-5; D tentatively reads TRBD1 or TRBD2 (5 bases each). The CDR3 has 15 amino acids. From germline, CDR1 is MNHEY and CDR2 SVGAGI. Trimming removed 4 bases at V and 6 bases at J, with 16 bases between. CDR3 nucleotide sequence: TGTGCCAGCAGTTCTGGACTCGAGGGGTTCAATGAGCAGTTCTTC. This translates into CASSSGLEGFNEQFF.

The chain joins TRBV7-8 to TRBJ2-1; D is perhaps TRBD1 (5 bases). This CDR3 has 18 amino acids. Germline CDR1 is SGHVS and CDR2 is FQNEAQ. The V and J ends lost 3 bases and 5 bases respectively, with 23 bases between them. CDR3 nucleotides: TGTGCCAGCAGCTTGTCTATGGGGTCCAGGGCCCGGGACAATGAGCAGTTCTTC. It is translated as CASSLSMGSRARDNEQFF.

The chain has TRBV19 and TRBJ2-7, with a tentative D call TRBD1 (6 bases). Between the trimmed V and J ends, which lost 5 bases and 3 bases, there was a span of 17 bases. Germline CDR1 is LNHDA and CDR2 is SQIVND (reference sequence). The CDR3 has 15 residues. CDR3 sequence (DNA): TGTGCCAGTAGTCAGAGCTCAGGGGTCCTCTACGAGCAGTACTTC. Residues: CASSQSSGVLYEQYF.

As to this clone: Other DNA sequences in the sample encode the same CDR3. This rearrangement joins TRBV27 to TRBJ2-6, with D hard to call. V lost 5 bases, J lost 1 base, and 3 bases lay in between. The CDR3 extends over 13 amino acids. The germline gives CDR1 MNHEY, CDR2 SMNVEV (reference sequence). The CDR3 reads CASSLSGANVLTF. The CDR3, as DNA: TGTGCCAGCAGTCTTTCTGGGGCCAACGTCCTGACTTTC.

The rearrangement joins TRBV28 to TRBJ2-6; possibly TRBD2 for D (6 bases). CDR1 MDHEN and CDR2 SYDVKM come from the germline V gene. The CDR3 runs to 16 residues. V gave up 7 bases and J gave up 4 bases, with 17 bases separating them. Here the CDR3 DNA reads TGTGCCAGCAACACAGGAGGGGTCGCGGGGGCCAACGTCCTGACTTTC. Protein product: CASNTGGVAGANVLTF.

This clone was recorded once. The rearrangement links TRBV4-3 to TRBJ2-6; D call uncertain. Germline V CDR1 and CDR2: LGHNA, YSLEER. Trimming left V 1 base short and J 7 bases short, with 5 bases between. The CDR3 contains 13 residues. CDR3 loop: CASSQVSANVLTF. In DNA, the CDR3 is TGCGCCAGCAGCCAAGTAAGCGCCAACGTCCTGACTTTC.

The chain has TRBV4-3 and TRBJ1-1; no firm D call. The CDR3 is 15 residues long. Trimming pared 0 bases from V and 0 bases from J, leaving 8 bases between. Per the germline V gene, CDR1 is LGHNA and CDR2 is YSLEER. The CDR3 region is CASSQDGLLNTEAFF. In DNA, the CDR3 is TGCGCCAGCAGCCAAGACGGCCTCTTGAACACTGAAGCTTTCTTT.

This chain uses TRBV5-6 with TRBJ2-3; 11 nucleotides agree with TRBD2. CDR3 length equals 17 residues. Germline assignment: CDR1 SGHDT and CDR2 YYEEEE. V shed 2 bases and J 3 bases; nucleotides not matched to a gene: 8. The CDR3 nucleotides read TGTGCCAGCAGCTTAGGGGTAGCGGGAGGGTGGACAGATACGCAGTATTTT. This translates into CASSLGVAGGWTDTQYF.

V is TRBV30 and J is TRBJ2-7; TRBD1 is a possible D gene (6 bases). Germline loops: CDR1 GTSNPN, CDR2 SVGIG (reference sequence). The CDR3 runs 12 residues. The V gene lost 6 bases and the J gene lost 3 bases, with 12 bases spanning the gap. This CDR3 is CACWGQGYEQYF. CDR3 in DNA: TGTGCCTGCTGGGGGCAGGGCTACGAGCAGTACTTC.

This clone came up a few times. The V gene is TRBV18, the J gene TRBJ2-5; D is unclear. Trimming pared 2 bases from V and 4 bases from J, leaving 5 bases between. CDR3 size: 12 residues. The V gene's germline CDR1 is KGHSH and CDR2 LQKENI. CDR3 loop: CASSPSGETQYF. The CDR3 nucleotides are TGTGCCAGCTCACCAAGTGGAGAGACCCAGTACTTC.